The rows below give T cell receptor beta chains drawn from one sample of a study of Ad26.COV2.S vaccination and SARS-CoV-2 variants. Sequencing was performed with immunoSEQ multiplex PCR; in TCRdb, only in-frame clones are kept and a portion is missing. The sample shows about 480,000 clones, roughly 85% of them seen only once. The source was peripheral blood, collected in a trial of Ad26.COV2.S vaccine versus placebo. These receptors were collected from a person between 18 and 59 years old who received the Ad26.COV2.S COVID-19 vaccine or a placebo. The CDR3 runs from the conserved cysteine through the conserved F or W. A D gene is named only where the DNA matches it firmly. Only some rows state a clone size, as once, few, many or a class for expanded clones.

size	D	J	V	DNA	CDR3
NA	TRBD2	TRBJ2-1	TRBV6-6	TGTGCCAGCAGTTACTCTAGCGGGAGCCCCTATGAGCAGTTCTTC	CASSYSSGSPYEQFF
NA	NA	TRBJ1-1	TRBV29-1	TGCAGCGTTGAAGTCGGGAGTAACACTGAAGCTTTCTTT	CSVEVGSNTEAFF
NA	TRBD1	TRBJ2-3	TRBV9	TGTGCCAGCAGCACCCAGGGGACAGCAGTAGATACGCAGTATTTT	CASSTQGTAVDTQYF
NA	TRBD1	TRBJ2-7	TRBV6-5	TGTGCCAGCAGCGCGCAGACAGGGGGACACGAGCAGTACTTC	CASSAQTGGHEQYF
NA	NA	TRBJ2-3	TRBV6-6	TGTGCCAGCAGTTACCTTTCTGTGGGAGATACGCAGTATTTT	CASSYLSVGDTQYF
NA	TRBD2	TRBJ2-1	TRBV7-2	TGTGCCAGCAGCCGGACTAGGAGCTCCTACAATGAGCAGTTCTTC	CASSRTRSSYNEQFF
NA	NA	TRBJ2-2	TRBV12-3/TRBV12-4	TGTGCCGCCGAGGCCACCGGGGAGCTGTTTTTT	CAAEATGELFF
NA	TRBD1	TRBJ1-1	TRBV27	TGTGCCAGCAGTCCCGTGGGACAGGGATTAAGAGCTTTCTTT	CASSPVGQGLRAFF
NA	TRBD1	TRBJ1-6	TRBV5-6	TGTGCCAGCAGCTTCCCCGGGACAGGAAATTCACCCCTCCACTTT	CASSFPGTGNSPLHF
NA	NA	TRBJ2-5	TRBV24-1	TGTGCCACCAGTGATCCCCAGACTCCAGGGGCAGAGACCCAGTACTTC	CATSDPQTPGAETQYF
NA	TRBD2	TRBJ2-5	TRBV19	TGTGCCAGTAGTGGGGGACTAGCGCGAAAAGAGACCCAGTACTTC	CASSGGLARKETQYF
NA	NA	TRBJ2-1	TRBV7-8	TGTGCCAGCAGCGGGGGGACGCCGCAGGGGTTAGGGGACAATGAGCAGTTCTTC	CASSGGTPQGLGDNEQFF
NA	NA	TRBJ1-1	TRBV7-9	TGTGCCAGCAGCTTTCCCGCGGGTGGAGCTTTCTTT	CASSFPAGGAFF
once	NA	TRBJ2-1	TRBV18	TGTGCCAGCTCCCCCTTCGGGGGTCGCGAGCAGTTCTTC	CASSPFGGREQFF
NA	TRBD1	TRBJ2-2	TRBV28	TGTGCCATAAGACAGGGGGCGAACACCGGGGAGCTGTTTTTT	CAIRQGANTGELFF
many	NA	TRBJ2-1	TRBV3-1/TRBV3-2	TGTGCCAGCAGCCAAGATCCGCGACGACATGAGCAGTTCTTC	CASSQDPRRHEQFF
NA	NA	TRBJ1-2	TRBV12-3/TRBV12-4	TGTGCCAGCAGCCCAGGACCCTATGGCTACACCTTC	CASSPGPYGYTF
NA	TRBD2	TRBJ2-5	TRBV7-3	TGTGCCAGCAGCCCCGGCGGGGGGCGCTTAGAGACCCAGTACTTC	CASSPGGGRLETQYF
once	TRBD1	TRBJ1-2	TRBV4-3	TGCGCCAGCAGCCAAGACTCAGGACAGGGCTTGGGCTACACCTTC	CASSQDSGQGLGYTF
NA	TRBD2	TRBJ2-3	TRBV5-1	TGCGCCAGCAGCTTGCAAGCGGGAGATCCAGATACGCAGTATTTT	CASSLQAGDPDTQYF
NA	NA	TRBJ2-3	TRBV4-2	TGTGCCAGCAGCCAGCGGGTAGGCGGAAGCACAGATACGCAGTATTTT	CASSQRVGGSTDTQYF
NA	NA	TRBJ2-5	TRBV28	TGTGCCAGCAGTCGGTCACCGGAAGAGACCCAGTACTTC	CASSRSPEETQYF
once	NA	TRBJ2-1	TRBV24-1	TGTGCCACCAGTGATTCTAGGACAGAACCCACTCCCATTTACAATGAGCAGTTCTTC	CATSDSRTEPTPIYNEQFF
NA	TRBD1	TRBJ1-1	TRBV5-4	TGTGCCAGCAGCGGCAATACAGGGGCGAACACTGAAGCTTTCTTT	CASSGNTGANTEAFF
NA	NA	TRBJ2-1	TRBV5-4	TGTGCCAGCAGCCCGAGGGGCCCTTTTTTGGGCTCCTACAATGAGCAGTTCTTC	CASSPRGPFLGSYNEQFF
once	NA	TRBJ1-4	TRBV27	TGTGCCAGCAGCCCCTCCCCCGCTGGCGGAAAACTGTTTTTT	CASSPSPAGGKLFF
once	NA	TRBJ2-7	TRBV9	TGTGCCAGCAGCGTAGAGTACAGGGGAGGCGAGCAGTACTTC	CASSVEYRGGEQYF
NA	NA	TRBJ1-1	TRBV12-2	TGTGCAAGTCGCGCTCCGGGACAGCTGAACACTGAAGCTTTCTTT	CASRAPGQLNTEAFF